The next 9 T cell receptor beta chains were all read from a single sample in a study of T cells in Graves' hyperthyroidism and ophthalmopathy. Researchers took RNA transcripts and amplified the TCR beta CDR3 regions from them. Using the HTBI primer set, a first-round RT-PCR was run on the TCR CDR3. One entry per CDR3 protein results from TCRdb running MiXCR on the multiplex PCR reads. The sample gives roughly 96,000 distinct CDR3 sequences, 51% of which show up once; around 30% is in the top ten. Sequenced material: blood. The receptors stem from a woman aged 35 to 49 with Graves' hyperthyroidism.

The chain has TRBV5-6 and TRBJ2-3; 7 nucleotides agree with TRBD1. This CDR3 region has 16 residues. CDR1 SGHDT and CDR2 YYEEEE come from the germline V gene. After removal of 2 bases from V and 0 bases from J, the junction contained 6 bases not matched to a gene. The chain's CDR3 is CASSFYRGASTDTQYF. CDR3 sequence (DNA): TGTGCCAGCAGCTTTTACAGGGGTGCTAGCACAGATACGCAGTATTTT. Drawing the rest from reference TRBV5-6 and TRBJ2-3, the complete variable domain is DAGVTQSPTHLIKTRGQQVTLRCSPKSGHDTVSWYQQALGQGPQFIFQYYEEEERQRGNFPDRFSGHQFPNYSSELNVNALLLGDSALYLCASSFYRGASTDTQYFGPGTRLTVL.

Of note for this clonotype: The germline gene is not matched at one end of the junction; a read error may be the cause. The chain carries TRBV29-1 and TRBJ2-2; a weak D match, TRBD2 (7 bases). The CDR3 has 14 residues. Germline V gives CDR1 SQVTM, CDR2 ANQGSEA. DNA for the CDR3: TGCAGCGCTGACGAGGGGGGGAACGCCGGGGAGCTGTTTTTT. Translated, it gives CSADEGGNAGELFF.

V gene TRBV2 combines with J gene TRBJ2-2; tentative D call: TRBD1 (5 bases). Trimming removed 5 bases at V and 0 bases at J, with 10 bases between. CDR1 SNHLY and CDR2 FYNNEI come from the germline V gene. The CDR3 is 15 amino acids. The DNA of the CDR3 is TGTGCCAGCAGTTGGGGCAGACCGAACACCGGGGAGCTGTTTTTT. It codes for CASSWGRPNTGELFF.

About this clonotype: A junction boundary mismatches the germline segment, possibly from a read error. Here the CDR3 reads CATSRDLGSTEASF. CDR3 nucleotide sequence: TGTGCCACCAGCAGAGATCTCGGGAGCACCGAAGCTTCCTTT. This chain joins TRBV15 and TRBJ1-1; D call uncertain. The germline gives CDR1 LNHNV, CDR2 YYDKDF (reference sequence). The CDR3 has 14 residues.

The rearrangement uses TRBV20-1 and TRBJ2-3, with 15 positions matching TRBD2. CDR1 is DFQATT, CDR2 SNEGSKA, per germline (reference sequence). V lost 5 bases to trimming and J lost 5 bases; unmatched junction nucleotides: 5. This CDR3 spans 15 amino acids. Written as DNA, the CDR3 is TGCAGTGCTCCGGGACTAGCGGGAGGAGGAGATACGCAGTATTTT. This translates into CSAPGLAGGGDTQYF.

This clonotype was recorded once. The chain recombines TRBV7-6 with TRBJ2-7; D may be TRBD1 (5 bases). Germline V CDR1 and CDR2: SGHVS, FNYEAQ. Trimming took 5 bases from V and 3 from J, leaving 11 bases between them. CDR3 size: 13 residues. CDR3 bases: TGTGCCAGCAGCGTGACAGCATACTACGAGCAGTACTTC. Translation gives CASSVTAYYEQYF.

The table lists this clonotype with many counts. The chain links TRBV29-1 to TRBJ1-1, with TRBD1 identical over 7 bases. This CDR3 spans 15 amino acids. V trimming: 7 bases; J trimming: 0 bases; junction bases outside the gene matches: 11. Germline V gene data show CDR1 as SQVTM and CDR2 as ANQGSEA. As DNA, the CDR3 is TGCAGCGCCGTCGGGGAGGGGGCGCTGAACACTGAAGCTTTCTTT. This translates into CSAVGEGALNTEAFF.

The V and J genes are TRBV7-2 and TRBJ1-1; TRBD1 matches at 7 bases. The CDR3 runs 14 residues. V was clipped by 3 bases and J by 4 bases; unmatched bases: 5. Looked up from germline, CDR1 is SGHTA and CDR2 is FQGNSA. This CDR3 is CASSLLTGSTEAFF. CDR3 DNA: TGTGCCAGCAGCTTGCTGACAGGGAGCACTGAAGCTTTCTTT. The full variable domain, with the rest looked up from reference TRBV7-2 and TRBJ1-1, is GAGVSQSPSNKVTEKGKDVELRCDPISGHTALYWYRQSLGQGLEFLIYFQGNSAPDKSGLPSDRFSAERTGGSVSTLTIQRTQQEDSAVYLCASSLLTGSTEAFFGQGTRLTVV.

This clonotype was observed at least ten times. The CDR3 sequence: CASSGQPGETQYF. The CDR3 DNA is TGTGCCAGCAGTGGGCAGCCGGGCGAGACCCAGTACTTC. This rearrangement joins TRBV6-4 to TRBJ2-5; D is ambiguous. Trimming removed 4 bases at V and 5 bases at J, with 11 bases between. CDR1 is MRHNA and CDR2 is SNTAGT in the germline V gene. The CDR3 is 13 residues long.